Listed below are T cell receptor beta chains from one sample, sequenced in a study of T cells in Graves' hyperthyroidism and ophthalmopathy. TCRdb recomputed calls from the multiplex PCR reads with MiXCR, one row per CDR3 protein. Of around 450,000 distinct CDR3 sequences in the sample, 15% to 18% were seen once. The sequenced sample consisted of blood. The receptors derive from a woman between 18 and 29 years old with Graves' hyperthyroidism. Each CDR3 is given with its conserved first and last residue. The D gene is left open where the match is weak. Clone size is stated in some rows and not others, as once, few, many or a class when expanded.

V	J	size	D	CDR3	DNA
TRBV12-5	TRBJ2-7	-	-	CASAPRASAYEQYF	TGTGCTAGTGCTCCTAGGGCGTCCGCCTACGAGCAGTACTTC
TRBV12-3/TRBV12-4	TRBJ1-4	many	-	CASSLFRGGEKLFF	TGTGCCAGCAGTTTATTCAGGGGAGGGGAAAAACTGTTTTTT
TRBV24-1	TRBJ2-7	-	TRBD1	CATSDPGQGVYEQYF	TGTGCCACCAGTGACCCCGGACAGGGGGTCTACGAGCAGTACTTC
TRBV9	TRBJ2-3	few	TRBD2	CASSEGTSANTDTQYF	TGTGCCAGCAGCGAGGGGACTAGCGCCAACACAGATACGCAGTATTTT
TRBV13	TRBJ2-5	many	-	CASSEEDPTLKGETQYF	TGTGCCAGCAGCGAAGAGGATCCGACCCTCAAGGGGGAGACCCAGTACTTC
TRBV7-9	TRBJ2-2	-	TRBD1	CAAPDRGQANTGELFF	TGTGCCGCTCCGGACAGGGGGCAGGCGAACACCGGGGAGCTGTTTTTT
TRBV28	TRBJ1-1	many	TRBD1	CASTTGGRYTEAFF	TGTGCCAGCACAACAGGGGGCAGGTACACTGAAGCTTTCTTT
TRBV30	TRBJ1-6	many	TRBD1	CASPGQGDSPLHF	TGTGCCTCCCCGGGACAGGGGGACTCACCCCTCCACTTT
TRBV5-1	TRBJ2-7	few	-	CASSYGTVGEQYF	TGCGCCAGCAGCTATGGGACGGTGGGGGAGCAGTACTTC
TRBV20-1	TRBJ1-4	-	-	CSARDPRYNEKLFF	TGCAGTGCTAGAGATCCCAGGTATAATGAAAAACTGTTTTTT
TRBV20-1	TRBJ2-1	many	-	CSASRLARNEQFF	TGCAGTGCTAGCCGTCTAGCAAGAAATGAGCAGTTCTTC
TRBV29-1	TRBJ1-2	-	-	CSVIGDKGSAYGYTF	TGCAGCGTTATCGGGGACAAGGGATCTGCTTATGGCTACACCTTC
TRBV12-3/TRBV12-4	TRBJ1-2	many	-	CASSRPGGYGYTF	TGTGCCAGCAGTCGTCCGGGGGGGTATGGCTACACCTTC
TRBV7-8	TRBJ1-3	-	-	CASSLVGSGNTIYF	TGTGCCAGCAGCTTAGTTGGATCTGGAAACACCATATATTTT
TRBV12-3/TRBV12-4	TRBJ1-5	-	TRBD1	CASSLGGQGPRYSNQPQHF	TGTGCCAGCAGTTTAGGGGGACAGGGTCCCCGGTATAGCAATCAGCCCCAGCATTTT
TRBV4-1	TRBJ2-5	-	-	CASSQTYRGGGPQETQYF	TGCGCCAGCAGCCAGACCTACAGGGGGGGGGGACCCCAAGAGACCCAGTACTTC
TRBV12-3/TRBV12-4	TRBJ1-1	many	-	CASRPLKTEETEAFF	TGTGCCAGCAGACCCCTAAAGACGGAAGAGACTGAAGCTTTCTTT
TRBV20-1	TRBJ2-1	many	TRBD2	CSAKGTSGRASYNEQFF	TGCAGTGCTAAGGGGACTAGCGGGAGGGCCTCCTACAATGAGCAGTTCTTC
TRBV19	TRBJ1-1	-	-	CASSWNRETAEAFF	TGTGCCAGTAGTTGGAACAGGGAAACCGCTGAAGCTTTCTTT
TRBV19	TRBJ1-5	many	TRBD1	CASSMGRQGYQPQHF	TGTGCCAGTAGTATGGGAAGACAGGGGTATCAGCCCCAGCATTTT
TRBV28	TRBJ1-5	many	-	CATFPHTLSNQPQHF	TGTGCCACATTTCCCCACACGCTAAGCAATCAGCCCCAGCATTTT
TRBV5-5	TRBJ2-1	many	-	CASSFYSASYNEQFF	TGTGCCAGCAGCTTCTATAGCGCTTCCTACAATGAGCAGTTCTTC
TRBV19	TRBJ1-2	many	-	CATLGRGSFGYTF	TGTGCCACTCTGGGCAGGGGAAGTTTTGGCTACACCTTC
TRBV15	TRBJ1-5	-	-	CATSRSDRDSNQPQHF	TGTGCCACCAGCCGCAGTGACAGAGATAGCAATCAGCCCCAGCATTTT
TRBV10-3	TRBJ1-2	many	-	CAISEQLTSNYGYTF	TGTGCCATCAGTGAGCAGCTCACTTCTAACTATGGCTACACCTTC
TRBV29-1	TRBJ2-3	few	TRBD2	CSVEGERGATDTQYF	TGCAGCGTTGAAGGGGAGCGGGGGGCCACAGATACGCAGTATTTT
TRBV6-2/TRBV6-3	TRBJ2-2	many	-	CASTITTGELFF	TGTGCCAGCACCATTACCACCGGGGAGCTGTTTTTT
TRBV7-2	TRBJ2-1	many	TRBD2	CASSSLAGGSYNEQFF	TGTGCCAGCAGCTCTCTAGCGGGGGGCTCCTACAATGAGCAGTTCTTC
TRBV12-3/TRBV12-4	TRBJ2-3	-	-	CASSRSPWGADTQYF	TGTGCCAGCAGCCGATCACCGTGGGGCGCAGATACGCAGTATTTT
TRBV30	TRBJ1-5	-	-	CAWSSGGSHQPQHF	TGTGCCTGGAGCTCTGGGGGGAGCCATCAGCCCCAGCATTTT
TRBV5-1	TRBJ2-5	many	-	CASSLSGLSGETQYF	TGCGCCAGCAGCTTGTCGGGACTTTCCGGGGAGACCCAGTACTTC
TRBV9	TRBJ2-7	-	-	CASSVAPGDLEQYF	TGTGCCAGCAGCGTAGCTCCAGGGGATCTCGAGCAGTACTTC
TRBV6-5	TRBJ2-7	many	-	CASSYSGWREQYF	TGTGCCAGCAGTTACTCGGGGTGGCGCGAGCAGTACTTC
TRBV2	TRBJ2-1	many	-	CASTVGGDQFF	TGTGCCAGCACGGTTGGGGGAGATCAGTTCTTC
TRBV12-3/TRBV12-4	TRBJ2-5	few	TRBD2	CASRTSGDPQETQYF	TGTGCCAGCAGGACTAGCGGGGACCCCCAAGAGACCCAGTACTTC
TRBV24-1	TRBJ1-1	many	-	CATRGRLNTEAFF	TGTGCCACCAGGGGACGGCTGAACACTGAAGCTTTCTTT
TRBV7-9	TRBJ1-2	many	-	CASSPVQANYGYTF	TGTGCCAGCAGCCCCGTCCAGGCAAACTATGGCTACACCTTC
TRBV2	TRBJ2-5	many	-	CASSGRGGGTQYF	TGTGCCAGCAGCGGCCGGGGCGGTGGGACCCAGTACTTC
TRBV27	TRBJ2-1	many	-	CASSLRTEYNEQFF	TGTGCCAGCAGTTTACGGACAGAATACAATGAGCAGTTCTTC
TRBV5-4	TRBJ2-1	-	TRBD2	CASSFGERGNEQFF	TGTGCCAGCAGCTTCGGTGAGCGGGGAAATGAGCAGTTCTTC
TRBV5-1	TRBJ2-3	many	-	CASSSEATNTQYF	TGCGCCAGCAGCTCGGAAGCCACAAATACGCAGTATTTT
TRBV28	TRBJ1-4	many	TRBD1	CASSSPRGTGNEKLFF	TGTGCCAGCAGTTCCCCCCGTGGGACAGGGAATGAAAAACTGTTTTTT